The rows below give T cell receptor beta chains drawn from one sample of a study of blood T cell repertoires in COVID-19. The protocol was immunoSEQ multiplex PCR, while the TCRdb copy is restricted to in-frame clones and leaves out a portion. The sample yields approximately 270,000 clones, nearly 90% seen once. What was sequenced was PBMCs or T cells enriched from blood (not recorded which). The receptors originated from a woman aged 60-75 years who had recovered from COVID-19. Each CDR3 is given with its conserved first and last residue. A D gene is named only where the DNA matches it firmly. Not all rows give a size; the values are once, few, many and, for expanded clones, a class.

TGTGCCAGCAGCGTCGCTAGCCGCTCCTACAATGAGCAGTTCTTC | CASSVASRSYNEQFF | TRBJ2-1 | NA | NA | TRBV9
TGTGCCAGCAGCCTACTCGGTGCCAACGAGCAGTACTTC | CASSLLGANEQYF | TRBJ2-7 | NA | NA | TRBV7-9
TGTGCCAGCAGTTTAGGGGGGTTTAAGAATTCACCCCTCCACTTT | CASSLGGFKNSPLHF | TRBJ1-6 | NA | NA | TRBV28
TGTGCCAGCAGCTCCGCGTGGGGGGGTCAAGAGACCCAGTACTTC | CASSSAWGGQETQYF | TRBJ2-5 | NA | TRBD2 | TRBV5-5
TGTGCCAGCAGACCAGGGGACGGCGAGCAGTACTTC | CASRPGDGEQYF | TRBJ2-7 | NA | NA | TRBV5-4
TGCAGCGTTGACGGTTTTTCGGCTTTCTTT | CSVDGFSAFF | TRBJ1-1 | NA | NA | TRBV29-1
TGTGCCAGCACCACCCAGGGGGCTGGGGGAGAGACCCAGTACTTC | CASTTQGAGGETQYF | TRBJ2-5 | NA | TRBD1 | TRBV11-2
TGTGCCAGCACCATGGGGGACGGGAGCCCAGATACGCAGTATTTT | CASTMGDGSPDTQYF | TRBJ2-3 | NA | NA | TRBV7-9
TGTGCCAGTAGTATCGGGGGGGGTTCGTTTTTAGAGCAGTACTTC | CASSIGGGSFLEQYF | TRBJ2-7 | NA | TRBD2 | TRBV19
TGTGCCAGTAGTATAGGTGGCGGGGGGAAAGAGACCCAGTACTTC | CASSIGGGGKETQYF | TRBJ2-5 | NA | TRBD2 | TRBV19
TGCAGCGTGGGGACTTCTGGAAACACCATATATTTT | CSVGTSGNTIYF | TRBJ1-3 | NA | NA | TRBV29-1
TGTGCCAGCAGTGAACTGGGGATAGCGGTGAACACCGGGGAGCTGTTTTTT | CASSELGIAVNTGELFF | TRBJ2-2 | NA | NA | TRBV2
TGTGCCAGCTCTAGCGGGAGGTTTGATGAGCAGTTCTTC | CASSSGRFDEQFF | TRBJ2-1 | NA | TRBD2 | TRBV2
TGTGCCAGCAGCGTAGGCGGGAGGCAGGGAGGTGAGCAGTTCTTC | CASSVGGRQGGEQFF | TRBJ2-1 | NA | TRBD2 | TRBV9
TGTGCCAGCAGTGACCGCCAACCTCAGACAGGGAGCACCGGGGAGCTGTTTTTT | CASSDRQPQTGSTGELFF | TRBJ2-2 | NA | TRBD1 | TRBV25-1
TGTGCCAGTAGTATCGGACAGGGGTACACTGAAGCTTTCTTT | CASSIGQGYTEAFF | TRBJ1-1 | few | TRBD1 | TRBV19
TGTGCCTGGAGTACGGGAGGAACAGATACGCAGTATTTT | CAWSTGGTDTQYF | TRBJ2-3 | once | TRBD2 | TRBV30
TGCGCCAGCAGGGAACAGGGGGCTAGTGAAAAACTGTTTTTT | CASREQGASEKLFF | TRBJ1-4 | NA | TRBD1 | TRBV5-1
TGTGCCAGCAGCTTTCAGGGGGGTAATCAGCCCCAGCATTTT | CASSFQGGNQPQHF | TRBJ1-5 | NA | TRBD1 | TRBV5-5
TGCGCCAGCAGTGCCGGAGGACTAGAAGGGACCCAGTACTTC | CASSAGGLEGTQYF | TRBJ2-5 | NA | TRBD2 | TRBV10-1
TGTGCCAGTAGTGATTATAGCGGGGGGAGTCAAGAGACCCAGTACTTC | CASSDYSGGSQETQYF | TRBJ2-5 | NA | TRBD2 | TRBV19
TGTGCCAGCAGTGAACTCCAGGGTTTATTCACTCCCCTCCACTTT | CASSELQGLFTPLHF | TRBJ1-6 | NA | NA | TRBV2
TGTGCCAGCAGTTCGGGGGACGTTTTCTACGAGCAGTACTTC | CASSSGDVFYEQYF | TRBJ2-7 | NA | NA | TRBV28
TGCGCCAGCAGCTCGACTAGCGGGAGTGTTTACGGGGAGCTGTTTTTT | CASSSTSGSVYGELFF | TRBJ2-2 | NA | TRBD2 | TRBV5-1
TGCGCCAGCAGCCAAGTGGGGGGGATGAAGAATTCACCCCTCCACTTT | CASSQVGGMKNSPLHF | TRBJ1-6 | NA | NA | TRBV4-1
TGTGCCATCAGTGCAATGGAGGAGAACTATGGCTACACCTTC | CAISAMEENYGYTF | TRBJ1-2 | NA | NA | TRBV10-3
TGTGCCAGCGCCCTCCCACCCCGGTATACGCAGTATTTT | CASALPPRYTQYF | TRBJ2-3 | few | NA | TRBV6-6
TGTGCCAGCAGCCCTCAAGCGGGGCAAGAGACCCAGTACTTC | CASSPQAGQETQYF | TRBJ2-5 | NA | TRBD2 | TRBV5-4
TGTGCCAGCAGCCAAGTGCCCGGGGGAGAGACCCAGTACTTC | CASSQVPGGETQYF | TRBJ2-5 | NA | NA | TRBV14
TGTGCCATCAGTGGAAGCGATAGCGGGATTTTCTCCACAGATACGCAGTATTTT | CAISGSDSGIFSTDTQYF | TRBJ2-3 | NA | TRBD2 | TRBV10-3
TGTGCCAGCAGTTCCCCGAGGACAGCAACTAATGAAAAACTGTTTTTT | CASSSPRTATNEKLFF | TRBJ1-4 | NA | NA | TRBV28